This T cell receptor (beta chain) was retrieved from a study of cytomegalovirus exposure and HLA in healthy donors (dated by TCRdb to the late 2010s). For the wider study: An earlier analysis of roughly 630 of the donors reported more than 250 Gb of sequence data and some 100 million unique TCR beta sequences from 150 million to 200 million T cells. In an earlier analysis of 587 of the donors, high-throughput TCR beta sequencing was used to judge whether each TCR beta V gene segment behaved as functional or pseudogenic. Typing coverage varied by locus: about 629-630 donors for A, B, C, DRB1 and DQB1; about 520 for DQA1; around 610 for DPA1; around 450 for DPB1. A later analysis re-analyzed previously published TCR beta repertoires from about 730 donors and added high-resolution HLA genotyping to study TCR occurrence patterns. In a later genetic analysis, genome-wide SNP genotypes for about 60% of the 666 donors were used, and that subset was treated as a discovery cohort. Besides the first cohort of 550 to 750 subjects, a separate validation cohort made up of over 100 different subjects was used. Of the roughly 400 genotyped donors, 80% to 90% were placed in the genetic ancestry cluster associated with self-reported Caucasian donors. Using immunosequencing, the study profiled T cell repertoires from around 680 subjects and related those repertoires to cytomegalovirus serostatus. HLA typing covered class I and class II loci at four-digit resolution. Donor age, sex, ethnicity and CMV serostatus were collected together with the repertoire data. To predict cytomegalovirus infection status, the study combined high-throughput TCR immunosequencing, statistical association of individual TCRs with disease status, and machine learning. Among a few hundred genotyped donors of the cohort, an average of approximately 250,000 unique TCR beta nucleotide sequences were sequenced per donor, roughly a sixth of them non-productive. The later analysis used no new phenotypic data to find candidate immune exposures, relying instead on TCR beta sequences and their occurrence across donors. Because of strong linkage in the cohort, 5 or 6 DR-DQ haplotypes were treated as single units for association and clustering. About 300 gigabases of sequencing data and 70 million to 100 million unique TCR sequences were included in an early release covering roughly 600 HLA-typed donors. The study aimed to test whether signatures of past pathogen exposure could be identified by cataloging public T cell receptors. All discovery cohort repertoires had been generated on a single sequencing platform. Broader findings and caveats from the paper: For the cohort, immune exposure information was limited to CMV serostatus. Because some donors lacked HLA typing at each locus, the association tests relied only on the typed subset. In vitro tests confirmed that a few of the cytomegalovirus-associated TCR beta chains recognize cytomegalovirus antigens. It was suggested by the authors that the approach could potentially be generalized to other disease states and immunological phenotypes. The earlier analysis of approximately 540 of the donors excluded 15 to 20 rarely observed V segments, including chromosome 9 orphons, because counts were too low. At a false discovery rate of 0.05, a later analysis linked 15,000 to 20,000 TCR beta sequences to specific HLA alleles. An earlier analysis of around 600 of the donors showed that most TCR beta V segments appeared in productive rearrangements either about 90% or about 30% of the time, which broadly matched IMGT annotations. A further reported finding was that TCR beta sequences accurately predicted the HLA-A and HLA-B alleles for most subjects in the first cohort. A group of highly shared sequence variants was considered likely to be a technical artifact of the sequencing pipeline. In a later analysis, most CMV-associated TCR beta chains were found to appear HLA-restricted, with HLA associations seemingly driven largely by CMV exposure. In this cohort, only TCR beta chains were sequenced, and detectable features were limited by the absence of alpha or paired-chain data. Across donors, most TCR sequences were observed very rarely, whereas some public TCRs were present in many individuals. V-gene and J-gene trimming of TCR beta chains was associated with a missense DCLRE1C variant in a later genetic analysis, and the association was replicated in an independent cohort. The classifier was reported to diagnose cytomegalovirus status with high specificity and sensitivity in both the original cohort and the validation cohort. Roughly uniform sequencing depth across donors was assumed in presence/absence analyses, although this assumption may not hold. The study listed approximately 150 TCR beta chains as associated with cytomegalovirus. A later analysis reported that several top co-occurrence clusters appeared linked to parvovirus B19, influenza, CMV and Epstein-Barr virus. Some IMGT-functional V segments, including TRBV6-2 and TRBV6-3, could not be told apart with the 87-base-pair reads, so those segments were excluded. In a later analysis, HLA-associated TCR beta chains were found to be more clonally expanded and to have lower generation probabilities than equally common non-associated chains. A later analysis found that TCR association rates varied across HLA loci, with DRB1 alleles showing the most associated TCRs and HLA-C alleles the fewest. In a later genetic analysis, fewer N-insertions in productive TCRs were reported among donors in an Asian-associated ancestry cluster than the roughly 700-donor mean. Correlated functional status among segregating V segments might reflect linkage disequilibrium, but an unknown experimental factor could not be ruled out. When HLA alleles, especially DR and DQ, strongly co-occurred, attributing TCR associations to individual alleles was difficult.

In total, over 600 healthy bone marrow donors made up the cohort. At the time of sampling, all cohort members were nominally healthy, though unrecorded immune exposures were likely present. The donor was CMV seronegative and was included in the group of hundreds of seronegative cohort members. A peripheral blood sample was provided by each donor, and peripheral blood mononuclear cells were used for TCR beta sequencing. Genomic DNA was extracted from the blood cell samples with the Qiagen DNeasy Blood Extraction Kit. About this clone: Its antigen remains undetermined. No base quality values were provided; no much bigger clone lies one nucleotide off.

The CDR3 measures 18 amino acids from cysteine to phenylalanine. Only the CDR3 region is kept as DNA, spanning 54 bases read in frame from base 1. Per the germline V gene, MGHRA is the CDR1 and YSYEKL is the CDR2. V trim: 2 bases; J trim: 3 bases; unmatched bases: 12. The method behind the library was the immunoSEQ multiplex PCR assay. A mixture of 60 forward primers for TCR Vbeta segments and 13 reverse primers for TCR Jbeta segments was used in the multiplex PCR. A multiplex PCR assay on genomic DNA amplified the CDR3 region of rearranged TCR beta genes. The amplified TCR beta libraries were sequenced on the Illumina HiSeq System as 87-base-pair reads. The paper's data handling went like this. Across the 500 to 700 repertoires, a later analysis counted 80 million or so unique TCR beta chains, roughly 11 million of which were shared by at least two donors. Raw reads were error-corrected and collapsed into unique sequences with a nearest-neighbor algorithm that merged closely related sequences to remove PCR and sequencing errors. V, D and J gene segments were assigned by aligning CDR3 sequences to IMGT reference sequences. For a sequence to be retained, a match of at least six nucleotides was required to both a V gene segment and a J gene segment. A rearrangement was called productive if the CDR3 had no stop codons and remained in frame with V and J, and every other rearrangement was called non-productive. CDR3 was defined according to IMGT convention as the region running from the second conserved V-encoded cysteine to the conserved J-encoded phenylalanine. Sequences without an unambiguous match to a single V gene segment were excluded from the earlier analysis of over 500 of the donors. In an earlier analysis of almost 600 of the donors, a V segment was called functional when productive rearrangements were above 56.7%, and segregating when the standard deviation between donors exceeded 5%. A statistical classification framework was built to diagnose cytomegalovirus status from the catalog of TCR beta chain sequences. V and J gene assignment, in a later analysis, came from comparing TCR nucleotide sequences with IMGT/GENE-DB human TR gene sequences. The TCRdist pipeline was used in a later analysis to assign CDR3 sequences and most-parsimonious VDJ recombination scenarios. In a later analysis, each TCR beta chain was defined by its CDR3 amino acid sequence together with its V-gene family, and reads without a unique V-gene family were excluded. In a later analysis, fewer than 650 highly shared, low-generation-probability nucleotide sequences were removed to address suspected cross-contamination and a sequencing artifact. A later analysis calculated a clonal expansion index for each public chain from normalized within-repertoire ranks of inferred template counts. Generation probabilities in a later analysis came from a VDJ recombination model fitted to out-of-frame rearrangements, and those results were checked against IGoR. Hypergeometric tests were used in a later analysis to score TCR-TCR, TCR-HLA and TCR-CMV co-occurrence, with a repertoire-size bias correction applied to the TCR pairs. False discovery rates were estimated in a later analysis by permuting HLA or CMV assignments 20 times. In a later analysis, co-occurring TCRs were grouped with DBSCAN, and TCRdist sequence similarity was added when clustering was performed within HLA-allele-positive subsets. For co-occurrence clustering, repertoires with fewer than 30,000 or more than 120,000 public chains were excluded, along with four to six repertoires with anomalous nucleotide sharing. The table was pulled from immuneACCESS by TCRdb, which kept in-frame rearrangements only. Such tables lose some clones; where checked, under half of the loss comes from unresolved V genes, and the rest has no known cause. That table furnishes V, J and clone size, whereas the DNA furnished D and trimming. Present in this sample are hundreds of thousands of clones, just over 75% of which were seen just once. The top ten clones comprise 0.6% to 0.7% of the sample.

The clonotype comes from a man aged 18 to 29 in good health and CMV-seronegative. The material sequenced was PBMCs. The chain links TRBV4-1 with TRBJ2-5, and TRBD2 aligns with 10 junction nucleotides. The sequenced DNA is TGCGCCAGCAGCCAACCTCTAGCGGGAGTCACGAAAAAAGAGACCCAGTACTTC. Translated, this gives CASSQPLAGVTKKETQYF.